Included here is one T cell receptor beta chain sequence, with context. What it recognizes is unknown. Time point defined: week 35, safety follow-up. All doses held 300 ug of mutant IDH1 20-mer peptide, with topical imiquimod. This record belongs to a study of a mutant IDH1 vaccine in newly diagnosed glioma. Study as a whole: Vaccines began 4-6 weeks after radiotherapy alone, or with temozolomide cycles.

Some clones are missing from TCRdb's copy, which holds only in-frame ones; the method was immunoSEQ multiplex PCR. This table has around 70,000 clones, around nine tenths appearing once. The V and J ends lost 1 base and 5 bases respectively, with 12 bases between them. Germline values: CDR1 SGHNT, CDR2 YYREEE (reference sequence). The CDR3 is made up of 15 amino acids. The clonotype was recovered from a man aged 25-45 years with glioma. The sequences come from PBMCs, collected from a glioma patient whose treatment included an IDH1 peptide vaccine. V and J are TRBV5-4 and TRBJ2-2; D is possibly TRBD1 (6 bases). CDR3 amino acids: CASSLNRVKTGELFF. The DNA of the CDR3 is TGTGCCAGCAGCTTGAACAGGGTGAAGACCGGGGAGCTGTTTTTT. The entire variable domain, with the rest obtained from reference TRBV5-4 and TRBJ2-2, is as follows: ETGVTQSPTHLIKTRGQQVTLRCSSQSGHNTVSWYQQALGQGPQFIFQYYREEENGRGNFPPRFSGLQFPNYSSELNVNALELDDSALYLCASSLNRVKTGELFFGEGSRLTVL.